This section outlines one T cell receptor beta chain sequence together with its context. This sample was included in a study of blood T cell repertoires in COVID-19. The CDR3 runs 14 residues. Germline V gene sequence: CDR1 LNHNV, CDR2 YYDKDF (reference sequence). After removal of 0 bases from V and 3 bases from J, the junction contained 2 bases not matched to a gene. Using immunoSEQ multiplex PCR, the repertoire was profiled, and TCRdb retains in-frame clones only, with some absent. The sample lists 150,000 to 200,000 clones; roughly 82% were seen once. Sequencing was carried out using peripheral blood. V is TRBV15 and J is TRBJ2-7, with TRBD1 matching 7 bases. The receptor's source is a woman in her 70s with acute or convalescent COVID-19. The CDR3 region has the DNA TGTGCCACCAGCAGAGAGCCAGGGGGCTACGAGCAGTACTTC. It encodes CATSREPGGYEQYF. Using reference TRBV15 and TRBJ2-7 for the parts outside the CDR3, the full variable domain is DAMVIQNPRYQVTQFGKPVTLSCSQTLNHNVMYWYQQKSSQAPKLLFHYYDKDFNNEADTPDNFQSRRPNTSFCFLDIRSPGLGDTAMYLCATSREPGGYEQYFGPGTRLTVT.